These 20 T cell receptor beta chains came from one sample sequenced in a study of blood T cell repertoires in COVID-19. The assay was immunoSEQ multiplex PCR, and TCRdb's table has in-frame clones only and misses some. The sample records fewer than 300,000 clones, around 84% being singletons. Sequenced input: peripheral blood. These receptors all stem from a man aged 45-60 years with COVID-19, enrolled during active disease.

CDR3 sequence: CASSHRGDYGYTF. CDR3 in DNA: TGTGCCAGCAGCCACAGGGGAGACTATGGCTACACCTTC. The chain couples TRBV12-3 or TRBV12-4 to TRBJ1-2; 7 positions match TRBD1. Trimming at V came to 6 bases and at J to 3 bases, leaving 4 bases not matched to a gene. There are 13 residues in the CDR3.

This chain's CDR3 is CASSSRSTRNNEQFF. For the CDR3, the DNA is TGTGCCAGTAGTTCCCGATCAACTCGTAACAATGAGCAGTTCTTC. The chain links TRBV19 to TRBJ2-1; D remains unclear. V gave up 5 bases and J gave up 5 bases, with 16 bases separating them. CDR1 LNHDA and CDR2 SQIVND come from the germline V gene (reference sequence). The CDR3 runs to 15 residues.

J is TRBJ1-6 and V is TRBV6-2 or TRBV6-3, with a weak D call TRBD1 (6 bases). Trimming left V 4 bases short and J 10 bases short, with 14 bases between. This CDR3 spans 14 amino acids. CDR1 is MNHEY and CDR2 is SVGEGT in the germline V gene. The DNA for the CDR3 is TGTGCCAGCAGTTCTGGACAGTTCGCGTCACCCCTCCACTTT. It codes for CASSSGQFASPLHF.

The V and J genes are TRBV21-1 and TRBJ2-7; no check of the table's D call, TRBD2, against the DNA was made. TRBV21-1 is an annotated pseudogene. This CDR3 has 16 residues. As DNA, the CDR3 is TGTGCCAGCAGCCCACAGTCGTCGGGGTTCTCCTACGAGCAGTACTTC. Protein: CASSPQSSGFSYEQYF.

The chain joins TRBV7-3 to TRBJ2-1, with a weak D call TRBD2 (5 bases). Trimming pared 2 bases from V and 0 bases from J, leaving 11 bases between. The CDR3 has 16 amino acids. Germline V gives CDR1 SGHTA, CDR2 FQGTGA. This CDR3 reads CASSLYRTLSYNEQFF. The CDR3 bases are TGTGCCAGCAGCTTATATCGGACTCTCTCCTACAATGAGCAGTTCTTC.

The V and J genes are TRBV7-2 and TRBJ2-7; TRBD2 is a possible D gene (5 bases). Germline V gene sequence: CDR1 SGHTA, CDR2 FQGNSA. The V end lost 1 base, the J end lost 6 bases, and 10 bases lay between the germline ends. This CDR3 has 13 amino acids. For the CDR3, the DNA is TGTGCCAGCAGCTTAGGGACGGGGTTCGAGCAGTACTTC. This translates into CASSLGTGFEQYF.

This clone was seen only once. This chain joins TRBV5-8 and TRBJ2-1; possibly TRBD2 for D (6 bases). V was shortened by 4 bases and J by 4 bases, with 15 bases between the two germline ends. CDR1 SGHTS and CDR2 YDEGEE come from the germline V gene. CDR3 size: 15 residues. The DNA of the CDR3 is TGTGCCAGCAGCACACTTAAAGGAGGGTACAATGAGCAGTTCTTC. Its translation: CASSTLKGGYNEQFF. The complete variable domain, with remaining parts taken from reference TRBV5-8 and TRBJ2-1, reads EAGVTQSPTHLIKTRGQQATLRCSPISGHTSVYWYQQALGLGLQFLLWYDEGEERNRGNFPPRFSGRQFPNYSSELNVNALELEDSALYLCASSTLKGGYNEQFFGPGTRLTVL.

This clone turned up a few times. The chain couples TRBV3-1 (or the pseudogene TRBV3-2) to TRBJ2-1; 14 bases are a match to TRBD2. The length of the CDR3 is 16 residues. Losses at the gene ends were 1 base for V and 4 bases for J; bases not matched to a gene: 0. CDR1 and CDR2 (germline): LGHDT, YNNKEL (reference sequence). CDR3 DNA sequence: TGTGCCAGCAGCCAAGGACTAGCGGGAGGGTACAATGAGCAGTTCTTC. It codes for CASSQGLAGGYNEQFF.

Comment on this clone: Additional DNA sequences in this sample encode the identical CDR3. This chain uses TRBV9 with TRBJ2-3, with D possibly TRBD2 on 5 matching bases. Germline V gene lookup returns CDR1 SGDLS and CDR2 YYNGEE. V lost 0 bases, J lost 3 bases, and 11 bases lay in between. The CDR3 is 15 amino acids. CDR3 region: CASSVGLASTDTQYF. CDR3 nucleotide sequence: TGTGCCAGCAGCGTAGGCTTAGCGTCAACAGATACGCAGTATTTT. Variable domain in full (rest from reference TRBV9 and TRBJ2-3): DSGVTQTPKHLITATGQRVTLRCSPRSGDLSVYWYQQSLDQGLQFLIQYYNGEERAKGNILERFSAQQFPDLHSELNLSSLELGDSALYFCASSVGLASTDTQYFGPGTRLTVL.

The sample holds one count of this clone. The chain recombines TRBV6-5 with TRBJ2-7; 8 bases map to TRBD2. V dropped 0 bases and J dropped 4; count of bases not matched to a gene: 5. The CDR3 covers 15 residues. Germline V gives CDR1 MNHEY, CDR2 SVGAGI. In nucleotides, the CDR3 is TGTGCCAGCAGTTACTCGAGACTAGCGATTTACGAGCAGTACTTC. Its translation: CASSYSRLAIYEQYF.

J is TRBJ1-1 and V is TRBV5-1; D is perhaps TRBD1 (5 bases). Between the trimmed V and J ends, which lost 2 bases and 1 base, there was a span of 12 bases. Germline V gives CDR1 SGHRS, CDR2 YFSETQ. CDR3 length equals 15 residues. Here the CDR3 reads CASSFSTGGNTEAFF. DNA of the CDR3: TGCGCCAGCAGCTTTTCGACGGGGGGGAACACTGAAGCTTTCTTT.

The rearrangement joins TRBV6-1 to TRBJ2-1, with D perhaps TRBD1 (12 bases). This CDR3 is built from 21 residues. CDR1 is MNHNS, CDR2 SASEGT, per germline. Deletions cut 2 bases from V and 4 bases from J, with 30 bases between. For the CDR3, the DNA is TGTGCCAGCAGTGAAAGGGACAGGGGGCGCGGGACTAGCGGAAAATACAATGAGCAGTTCTTC. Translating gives CASSERDRGRGTSGKYNEQFF.

The CDR3 region has the DNA TGCAGCGGCCTAAACGGGGTCGGACAGTTCTTC. Its translation is CSGLNGVGQFF. J is TRBJ2-1 and V is TRBV29-1; D perhaps matches TRBD2 (5 bases). The V gene's germline CDR1 is SQVTM and CDR2 ANQGSEA. The V and J ends lost 7 bases and 13 bases respectively, with 17 bases between them. The CDR3 has 11 residues.

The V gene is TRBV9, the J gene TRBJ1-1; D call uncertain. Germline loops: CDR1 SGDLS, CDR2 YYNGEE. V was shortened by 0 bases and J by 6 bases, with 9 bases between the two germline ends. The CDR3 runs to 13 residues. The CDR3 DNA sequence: TGTGCCAGCAGCGTAGTTGGGAGCGCTGAAGCTTTCTTT. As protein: CASSVVGSAEAFF.

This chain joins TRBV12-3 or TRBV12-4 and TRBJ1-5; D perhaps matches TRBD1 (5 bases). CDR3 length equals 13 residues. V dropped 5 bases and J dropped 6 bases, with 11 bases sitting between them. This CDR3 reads CASSPDNSQPQHF. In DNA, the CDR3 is TGTGCCAGCAGTCCGGACAATTCTCAGCCCCAGCATTTT.

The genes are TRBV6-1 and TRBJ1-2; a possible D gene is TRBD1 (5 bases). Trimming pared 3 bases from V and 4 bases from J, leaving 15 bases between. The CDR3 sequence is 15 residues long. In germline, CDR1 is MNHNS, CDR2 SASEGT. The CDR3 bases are TGTGCCAGCAGTGATTTTAGGGGCATAGGCTATGGCTACACCTTC. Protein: CASSDFRGIGYGYTF.

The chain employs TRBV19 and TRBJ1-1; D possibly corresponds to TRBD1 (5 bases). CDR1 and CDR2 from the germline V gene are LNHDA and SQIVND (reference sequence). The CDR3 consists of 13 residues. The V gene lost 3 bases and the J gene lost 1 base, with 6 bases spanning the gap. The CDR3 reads CASSMDKNTEAFF. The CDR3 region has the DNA TGTGCCAGTAGTATGGACAAGAACACTGAAGCTTTCTTT.

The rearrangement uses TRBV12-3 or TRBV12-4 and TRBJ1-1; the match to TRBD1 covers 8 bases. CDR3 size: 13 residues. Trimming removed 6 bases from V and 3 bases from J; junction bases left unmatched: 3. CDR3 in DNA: TGTGCCAGCAGGCTGACAGGGGACACTGAAGCTTTCTTT. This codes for CASRLTGDTEAFF.

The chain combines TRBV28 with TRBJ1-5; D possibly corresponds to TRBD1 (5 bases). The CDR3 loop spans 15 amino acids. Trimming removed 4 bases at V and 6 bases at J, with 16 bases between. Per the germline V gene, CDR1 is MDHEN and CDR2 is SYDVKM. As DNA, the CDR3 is TGTGCCAGCAGTTCACAGACGGGGGAGGGTCAGCCCCAGCATTTT. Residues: CASSSQTGEGQPQHF.

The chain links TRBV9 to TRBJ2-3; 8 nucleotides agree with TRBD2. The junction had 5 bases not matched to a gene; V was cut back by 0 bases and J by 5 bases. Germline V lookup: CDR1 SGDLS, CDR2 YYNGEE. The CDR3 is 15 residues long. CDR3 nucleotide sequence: TGTGCCAGCAGCGTAGGTGGGACTAGTTTAGATACGCAGTATTTT. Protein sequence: CASSVGGTSLDTQYF.